This T cell receptor beta chain was identified during a study of PD-L1 blockade in urothelial cancer. Study-level background: Between 0 and 3 chemotherapy regimens preceded treatment for each patient.

The protocol was immunoSEQ multiplex PCR, while the TCRdb copy is restricted to in-frame clones and leaves out a portion. The sample has approximately 86,000 clones, just under 85% seen once. The time point: pretreatment peripheral blood. J was trimmed by 7 bases and V by 6 bases; bases with no gene match: 10. The CDR3 consists of 15 residues. In germline, CDR1 is SGHRS, CDR2 YFSETQ. This receptor was identified in a middle-aged man with urothelial cancer. The source was PBMCs, collected around atezolizumab (anti-PD-L1) treatment. This chain uses TRBV5-1 with TRBJ2-1, with TRBD1 matching over 10 bases. CDR3 DNA: TGCGCCAGCATAGGGTCTGGGACAGGGGCAAATGAGCAGTTCTTC. Its protein product is CASIGSGTGANEQFF.